The 11 T cell receptor beta chains listed next were all sequenced from one sample in a study of early T cells in non-severe SARS-CoV-2 infection. TCRdb redid the calling of the 5' RACE reads with MiXCR, one entry per CDR3 protein. The sample records 45,000 to 75,000 distinct CDR3 sequences, more than 8.5% being singletons. Sequencing was performed on whole blood. These receptors were taken from an adult who was a healthcare worker with PCR-confirmed SARS-CoV-2 infection or an uninfected control (not recorded which).

This clonotype was counted ten times or more. The CDR3 reads CASSLDLGDPSGELFF. In nucleotides, the CDR3 is TGTGCCAGCAGTTTAGATCTTGGAGACCCCTCCGGGGAGCTGTTTTTT. The V gene is TRBV27, the J gene TRBJ2-2; D is unclear. V was trimmed by 2 bases and J by 6 bases, leaving 16 bases between them. In germline, CDR1 is MNHEY, CDR2 SMNVEV (reference sequence). This CDR3 region has 16 residues.

This clonotype was seen a few times. The chain recombines TRBV30 with TRBJ1-1, with 7 bases matching TRBD1. Looked up from germline, CDR1 is GTSNPN and CDR2 is SVGIG (reference sequence). The CDR3 runs to 15 residues. V dropped 2 bases and J dropped 5; count of bases not matched to a gene: 11. CDR3 protein: CAWSMRGRGRTEAFF. Written as DNA, the CDR3 is TGTGCCTGGAGTATGAGGGGGCGAGGTAGGACTGAAGCTTTCTTT. The complete variable domain, with remaining parts taken from reference TRBV30 and TRBJ1-1, reads SQTIHQWPATLVQPVGSPLSLECTVEGTSNPNLYWYRQAAGRGLQLLFYSVGIGQISSEVPQNLSASRPQDRQFILSSKKLLLSDSGFYLCAWSMRGRGRTEAFFGQGTRLTVV.

CDR3 region: CASSHGTAQETQYF. CDR3 sequence (DNA): TGCGCCAGCAGCCACGGGACAGCACAAGAGACCCAGTACTTC. This chain uses TRBV5-1 with TRBJ2-5; 7 nucleotides agree with TRBD1. V shed 4 bases, J shed 2 bases, and the junction held 5 bases outside the gene matches. From germline, CDR1 is SGHRS and CDR2 YFSETQ. The CDR3 is 14 residues long.

On this clonotype itself: This sequence may be a read error, since a much larger clone differs from it by one base. The genes are TRBV14 and TRBJ2-7; perhaps TRBD2 as D (6 bases). V lost 1 base and J lost 7, with 17 bases in between. Germline assignment: CDR1 SGHDN and CDR2 FVKESK. The CDR3 runs to 15 residues. The CDR3 loop reads CASSQVGAGSDEQYF. The CDR3 DNA reads as TGTGCCAGCAGCCAAGTTGGCGCGGGATCGGATGAGCAGTACTTC.

This clonotype showed up just a few times. This chain joins TRBV6-5 and TRBJ2-7; 7 positions agree with TRBD1. The CDR3 totals 14 residues. Germline-derived CDR1 and CDR2 are MNHEY and SVGAGI. V shed 8 bases, J shed 9 bases, and the junction held 16 bases outside the gene matches. The CDR3 loop is CASSPDRSLGGQYF. The CDR3 region has the DNA TGTGCCAGCTCTCCGGACAGGTCGCTCGGCGGGCAGTACTTC.

This clonotype was detected only a few times. The V call is TRBV6-2 or TRBV6-3, the J call TRBJ1-1; D gene uncertain. The CDR3 has 15 residues. CDR1 and CDR2 (germline): MNHEY, SVGEGT. Trimming pared 2 bases from V and 4 bases from J, leaving 14 bases between. CDR3 sequence reads: CASSYTRTRGTEAFF. Here the CDR3 DNA reads TGTGCCAGCAGTTACACTCGGACGCGTGGCACTGAAGCTTTCTTT.

This clonotype was seen more than once but under ten times. This chain connects TRBV7-2 to TRBJ2-3; 10 bases line up with TRBD2. The V gene's germline CDR1 is SGHTA and CDR2 FQGNSA. This CDR3 is 15 amino acids long. V was clipped by 7 bases and J by 1 base; unmatched bases: 5. CDR3 loop: CASTKLAGRTDTQYF. The CDR3 nucleotides read TGTGCCAGCACCAAACTAGCGGGACGCACAGATACGCAGTATTTT.

This clonotype was seen at least ten times. The chain links TRBV28 to TRBJ2-7; 8 bases fit TRBD1. The CDR3 sequence is 14 residues long. Trimming took 7 bases from V and 9 from J; bases not matched to a gene: 14. Germline V gene data show CDR1 as MDHEN and CDR2 as SYDVKM. In nucleotides, the CDR3 is TGTGCCAGCAAACACCGGGACAGGAGCATCGGGCAGTACTTC. Amino acids: CASKHRDRSIGQYF.

The chain uses TRBV6-5 and TRBJ2-4, with 7 bases matching TRBD1. Germline CDR1 MNHEY, CDR2 SVGAGI. V gave up 5 bases and J gave up 3 bases; unmatched junction bases: 4. The CDR3 length is 14 residues. The CDR3 protein is CASSPAGGKNIQYF. Here the CDR3 DNA reads TGTGCCAGCAGTCCGGCAGGGGGCAAAAACATTCAGTACTTC.

The sample holds many counts of this clonotype. V and J are TRBV4-2 and TRBJ2-3; 7 bases map to TRBD2. The J segment lost 8 bases and the V segment lost 0 bases, leaving 17 bases of the junction unmatched. The germline V gene has CDR1 LGHNA and CDR2 YNFKEQ. The CDR3 extends over 18 amino acids. The CDR3 loop is CASSQDIIGLVGAGTQYF. The CDR3 coding sequence is TGTGCCAGCAGCCAAGATATTATCGGACTAGTTGGAGCGGGTACGCAGTATTTT.

This clonotype was recorded at least ten times. The rearrangement links TRBV11-2 to TRBJ2-5, with 7 bases that match TRBD2. The J segment lost 2 bases and the V segment lost 3 bases, leaving 6 bases of the junction unmatched. Looked up from germline, CDR1 is SGHAT and CDR2 is FQNNGV. The CDR3 loop spans 15 amino acids. CDR3 amino acids: CASSFGLAVQETQYF. The CDR3 bases are TGTGCCAGCAGCTTCGGGCTAGCGGTTCAAGAGACCCAGTACTTC. Together with reference TRBV11-2 and TRBJ2-5, the CDR3 gives the full variable domain: EAGVAQSPRYKIIEKRQSVAFWCNPISGHATLYWYQQILGQGPKLLIQFQNNGVVDDSQLPKDRFSAERLKGVDSTLKIQPAKLEDSAVYLCASSFGLAVQETQYFGPGTRLLVL.